This T cell receptor beta chain came from a study of graft-versus-host responses after intestinal transplantation. Turning to the study itself: As for transplant type, recipients had multivisceral, liver-intestinal, or isolated intestinal grafts. Recipients uniformly received anti-thymocyte globulin induction, followed by tacrolimus and steroids for three to four years.

Clones were read by immunoSEQ multiplex PCR, and TCRdb kept only the in-frame ones, dropping some. This sample has over 55,000 clones, with under 90% found just once. The ends were cut back, 2 bases at V and 3 bases at J, with 12 bases in the middle. The CDR3 is 15 amino acids. CDR1 is KGHSH and CDR2 is LQKENI in the germline V gene. Overall study findings and caveats: There were GvH clones found in recipient marrow, and some of them appeared first in ileum or blood. Some patients had graft-donor T cell macrochimerism, and their allografts showed high graft-versus-host to host-versus-graft clonal ratios.

With respect to this clone: Its specificity is not known.

The sequencing used unstimulated CD4+ T cells sorted from spleen or lymph node cells, collected before transplant. This rearrangement joins TRBV18 to TRBJ2-3, with TRBD1 as a possible D gene (6 bases). This sequence originates from a human donor who was the organ donor for an intestinal transplant. CDR3 coding DNA: TGTGCCAGCTCACCAGTCGGAAGGGGGACAGATACGCAGTATTTT. It codes for CASSPVGRGTDTQYF. The whole variable domain, filled in from reference TRBV18 and TRBJ2-3, reads NAGVMQNPRHLVRRRGQEARLRCSPMKGHSHVYWYRQLPEEGLKFMVYLQKENIIDESGMPKERFSAEFPKEGPSILRIQQVVRGDSAAYFCASSPVGRGTDTQYFGPGTRLTVL.